The 20 T cell receptor beta chains in this list originate from one sample, sequenced in a study of T-cell reconstitution after alpha-beta-depleted transplantation in children. Unique molecular identifiers were used in preparing the TCRbeta library. MiXCR, run by TCRdb on the PCR reads, gives a single entry per CDR3 protein. The sample includes 230,000 or so distinct CDR3 sequences, around 9.7% of them seen just once. Sequences were derived from PBMCs from the stem cell graft donor, sampled from the stem cell graft. Source of these receptors: a human donor who donated a stem cell graft to a child with SCID.

In this sample, this clonotype turned up many times. At one end, the junction sequence differs from germline, possibly due to a read error. The rearrangement joins TRBV2 to TRBJ1-1; D unclear. The CDR3 is 11 residues long. The V gene's germline CDR1 is SNHLY and CDR2 FYNNEI. The CDR3 is CASNYNIEAFF. In DNA form, the CDR3 reads TGTGCCAGCAATTATAACATTGAAGCTTTCTTT.

This chain connects TRBV14 to TRBJ2-3; a possible D gene is TRBD2 (6 bases). The CDR3 sequence is 14 residues long. Trimming stripped 1 base from V and 4 bases from J, with 9 bases between. Germline loops: CDR1 SGHDN, CDR2 FVKESK. CDR3 nucleotides: TGTGCCAGCAGCCAAGCGGGGGATGCAGATACGCAGTATTTT. This gives the protein CASSQAGDADTQYF.

This clonotype was observed many times. V is TRBV3-1 and J is TRBJ2-6; the D is unclear. CDR1 LGHDT and CDR2 YNNKEL come from the germline V gene (reference sequence). V dropped 0 bases and J dropped 1 base, with 7 bases sitting between them. The CDR3 extends over 16 amino acids. The CDR3 nucleotides read TGTGCCAGCAGCCAAGACGGAAGTTCTGGGGCCAACGTCCTGACTTTC. This gives the protein CASSQDGSSGANVLTF.

This clonotype was detected many times. This rearrangement joins TRBV11-2 to TRBJ2-3, with 11 bases matching TRBD2. V gave up 0 bases and J gave up 2 bases; unmatched junction bases: 4. The CDR3 is made up of 17 amino acids. Per germline, CDR1 SGHAT and CDR2 FQNNGV. Written as DNA, the CDR3 is TGTGCCAGCAGCTTAGATGCTAGCGGGGGGTTCACAGATACGCAGTATTTT. Encoded protein: CASSLDASGGFTDTQYF. Filled out from reference TRBV11-2 and TRBJ2-3, the complete variable domain reads EAGVAQSPRYKIIEKRQSVAFWCNPISGHATLYWYQQILGQGPKLLIQFQNNGVVDDSQLPKDRFSAERLKGVDSTLKIQPAKLEDSAVYLCASSLDASGGFTDTQYFGPGTRLTVL.

This clonotype has at least ten counts. The gene calls are TRBV28 and TRBJ2-5; D is uncertain. V was clipped by 0 bases and J by 5 bases, with 19 bases between them. In germline, CDR1 is MDHEN, CDR2 SYDVKM. The CDR3 is 17 amino acids. As DNA, the CDR3 is TGTGCCAGCAGTTTATGGTCCCCTAGGACGGTGGGGGAGACCCAGTACTTC. Its translation is CASSLWSPRTVGETQYF.

This clonotype occurred a few times. The V call is TRBV30, the J call TRBJ1-2; 10 positions agree with TRBD1. This CDR3 comprises 12 residues. CDR1 and CDR2 from the germline V gene are GTSNPN and SVGIG (reference sequence). J gave up 8 bases and V 7 bases, and 7 bases lay outside the gene matches. This CDR3 is CALSGTGVGYTF. The CDR3 DNA is TGTGCCTTATCCGGGACAGGGGTCGGCTACACCTTC. Using reference TRBV30 and TRBJ1-2 for the parts outside the CDR3, the full variable domain is SQTIHQWPATLVQPVGSPLSLECTVEGTSNPNLYWYRQAAGRGLQLLFYSVGIGQISSEVPQNLSASRPQDRQFILSSKKLLLSDSGFYLCALSGTGVGYTFGSGTRLTVV.

There are many counts of this clonotype. CDR3 loop: CASSLRGAWNTGELFF. In DNA, the CDR3 is TGTGCCAGCAGTTTACGGGGGGCCTGGAACACCGGGGAGCTGTTTTTT. The chain carries TRBV12-3 or TRBV12-4 and TRBJ2-2; TRBD2 might be the D (7 bases). There are 16 residues in the CDR3. V gave up 2 bases and J gave up 1 base, with 11 bases separating them.

This clonotype was detected many times. V is TRBV12-3 or TRBV12-4 and J is TRBJ1-5; D unresolved. The germline V and J ends were trimmed by 4 bases and 4 bases, with 14 bases remaining between them. CDR3 length: 15 amino acids. The CDR3 here is CASSYRTELNQPQHF. The CDR3, as DNA: TGTGCCAGCAGTTATAGGACGGAACTAAATCAGCCCCAGCATTTT.

This clonotype was picked up many times. The rearrangement joins TRBV5-6 to TRBJ2-7, with D unresolved. Per the germline V gene, CDR1 is SGHDT and CDR2 is YYEEEE. Trimming removed 2 bases from V and 2 bases from J, with 14 bases in between. This CDR3 spans 15 amino acids. CDR3 region: CASSFNWDRPYEQYF. The DNA for the CDR3 is TGTGCCAGCAGCTTCAATTGGGATCGCCCCTACGAGCAGTACTTC.

V and J are TRBV28 and TRBJ2-5, with a possible D match to TRBD1 (6 bases). Trimming cost V 3 bases and J 9 bases, with 11 bases left between them. Germline CDR1 MDHEN, CDR2 SYDVKM. The CDR3 runs to 12 residues. The DNA for the CDR3 is TGTGCCAGCAGTTTGCGACAGGCGTCCCAGTACTTC. It translates to CASSLRQASQYF.

The sample holds many counts of this clonotype. The chain couples TRBV11-2 to TRBJ2-4; D may be TRBD1 (5 bases). CDR1 is SGHAT and CDR2 is FQNNGV in the germline V gene. This CDR3 is 18 amino acids long. Trimming took off 1 base at V and 0 bases at J, with 16 bases between the two ends. The CDR3 sequence is CASSLVLTGPVAKNIQYF. CDR3 bases: TGTGCCAGCAGCTTAGTATTAACAGGACCCGTAGCCAAAAACATTCAGTACTTC.

This clonotype showed up many times. The chain has TRBV3-1 and TRBJ2-3; D may be TRBD2 (5 bases). V dropped 0 bases and J dropped 2 bases, with 9 bases sitting between them. Per the germline V gene, CDR1 is LGHDT and CDR2 is YNNKEL (reference sequence). The CDR3 length is 15 residues. The CDR3 DNA follows: TGTGCCAGCAGCCAAGATGACTACCACACAGATACGCAGTATTTT. Translating gives CASSQDDYHTDTQYF.

Many counts were recorded for this clonotype. V usage is TRBV20-1 and J usage is TRBJ2-1; D is possibly TRBD2 (6 bases). The CDR3 runs to 11 residues. Trimming left V 6 bases short and J 9 bases short, with 12 bases between. Per germline, CDR1 DFQATT and CDR2 SNEGSKA (reference sequence). This CDR3 reads CSAPYGGEQFF. The CDR3 bases are TGCAGTGCCCCATACGGGGGTGAGCAGTTCTTC.

This clonotype was seen at least ten times. The chain recombines TRBV3-1 with TRBJ2-3, with D unresolved. The germline V gene encodes CDR1 LGHDT and CDR2 YNNKEL (reference sequence). The V and J ends lost 4 bases and 9 bases respectively, with 17 bases between them. The CDR3 is made up of 14 amino acids. The CDR3 spells CASSPRTAQGTQYF. The DNA for the CDR3 is TGTGCCAGCAGCCCCCGGACCGCGCAAGGGACGCAGTATTTT.

This clonotype was seen many times. The gene calls are TRBV9 and TRBJ2-5; the match to TRBD2 covers 8 bases. Germline assignment: CDR1 SGDLS and CDR2 YYNGEE. With V trimmed by 0 bases and J by 2 bases, 6 bases remained unmatched. This CDR3 spans 16 amino acids. Here the CDR3 DNA reads TGTGCCAGCAGCGTAGTTACGGGGGGGTCTCAAGAGACCCAGTACTTC. Its translation is CASSVVTGGSQETQYF.

In this sample, this clonotype turned up many times. The chain links TRBV20-1 to TRBJ2-7; 9 bases match TRBD1. CDR1 DFQATT and CDR2 SNEGSKA come from the germline V gene (reference sequence). The junction had 10 bases not matched to a gene; V was cut back by 6 bases and J by 4 bases. This CDR3 contains 14 residues. The CDR3 DNA sequence: TGCAGTGCAGATCCGGGACAGGGAGATTACGAGCAGTACTTC. Protein product: CSADPGQGDYEQYF.

This clonotype appeared many times. The genes are TRBV7-9 and TRBJ1-3; TRBD1 aligns across 7 bases. The trim removed 4 bases at V and 0 bases at J, leaving 12 bases unmatched. Germline V gives CDR1 SEHNR, CDR2 FQNEAQ (reference sequence). CDR3 length equals 18 residues. In DNA, the CDR3 is TGTGCCAGCAGCTCCAGGTGGACAGGCTACCGCTCTGGAAACACCATATATTTT. This encodes CASSSRWTGYRSGNTIYF.

This clonotype was seen at least ten times. The chain joins TRBV29-1 to TRBJ1-1; possible D gene TRBD1, 5 bases. Trimming took 7 bases from V and 6 from J, leaving 21 bases between them. The CDR3 covers 14 residues. Germline assignment: CDR1 SQVTM and CDR2 ANQGSEA. The CDR3 region is CSAAKGVRIAEAFF. Here the CDR3 DNA reads TGCAGCGCCGCCAAAGGGGTTAGGATCGCTGAAGCTTTCTTT. Drawing the rest from reference TRBV29-1 and TRBJ1-1, the complete variable domain is SAVISQKPSRDICQRGTSLTIQCQVDSQVTMMFWYRQQPGQSLTLIATANQGSEATYESGFVIDKFPISRPNLTFSTLTVSNMSPEDSSIYLCSAAKGVRIAEAFFGQGTRLTVV.

This clonotype was counted many times. The CDR3 DNA reads TGTGCCAGCTCACCACAAACCTACGAGCAGTACTTC. Residues: CASSPQTYEQYF. The chain couples TRBV18 to TRBJ2-7, with D hard to call. CDR3 size: 12 residues. Germline V gene lookup returns CDR1 KGHSH and CDR2 LQKENI. Trimming pared 1 base from V and 2 bases from J, leaving 3 bases between.

At least ten counts were recorded for this clonotype. J is TRBJ1-2 and V is TRBV20-1, with D tentatively TRBD1 (6 bases). CDR1 is DFQATT and CDR2 is SNEGSKA in the germline V gene (reference sequence). The length of the CDR3 is 16 residues. Trimming took 6 bases from V and 1 from J, leaving 21 bases between them. The CDR3 DNA reads TGCAGTGCCGGACGGGACACTTCTTCGTTTAACTATGGCTACACCTTC. Protein product: CSAGRDTSSFNYGYTF.